This T cell receptor beta chain is from a study of cytomegalovirus exposure and HLA in healthy donors. A word on this clone: No antigen is known for it.

Overall study results and limits: In a later analysis, approximately 18,000 TCR beta sequences were associated with HLA alleles at 0.05 false discovery rate. It was assumed in the presence/absence analyses that sequencing depth was roughly uniform across donors. Later genetic work tied a missense DCLRE1C variant to beta-chain V and J trimming. Earlier results showed most TCR beta V segments being productive about 87% or about 30% of the time.

The CDR3 totals 15 residues. The PCR employed 60 Vbeta primers together with 13 Jbeta primers. Libraries were prepared by immunoSEQ multiplex PCR; TCRdb keeps only in-frame clonotypes and omits some of them. The sample has approximately 220,000 clones, about 80% seen once. The receptor was derived from a man between 18 and 29 years old in good health and CMV-seronegative. The sequenced sample was PBMCs. This chain links TRBV21-1 with TRBJ1-2; TRBD1 is the table's D call and was not checked against the DNA. TRBV21-1 is a pseudogene locus. The CDR3 loop reads CASIVTGDLRNGYTF. The DNA of the CDR3 is TGTGCCAGCATCGTGACAGGGGATTTGAGAAACGGCTACACCTTC.